The 25 T cell receptor beta chains reported below all come from one sample, sequenced in a study of T-cell memory formation after mild COVID-19. TCRdb reanalysed the 5' RACE reads using MiXCR and keeps one entry per CDR3 protein. The sample contains under 250,000 distinct CDR3 sequences, roughly 15% of which appear only once. The sample taken for sequencing was PBMCs or a T cell subset sorted from them (not recorded which). Source of these receptors: an adult woman who had mild COVID-19 (a few samples of this study predate the infection). Cell type and time point are not known.

This clonotype was detected only a few times. The V call is TRBV6-1, the J call TRBJ2-2; the match to TRBD2 covers 11 bases. Trimming removed 4 bases from V and 5 bases from J; junction bases left unmatched: 6. Germline loops: CDR1 MNHNS, CDR2 SASEGT. The CDR3 is made up of 16 amino acids. CDR3 loop: CASSVTSGARTGELFF. The CDR3 region has the DNA TGTGCCAGCAGTGTGACTAGCGGGGCGAGAACCGGGGAGCTGTTTTTT.

This chain joins TRBV11-2 and TRBJ2-1; D is possibly TRBD1 (6 bases). This CDR3 comprises 14 residues. CDR1 and CDR2 (germline): SGHAT, FQNNGV. Trimming removed 0 bases at V and 6 bases at J, with 9 bases between. The CDR3 reads CASSLDRGSNEQFF. CDR3 bases: TGTGCCAGCAGCTTAGACAGGGGATCCAATGAGCAGTTCTTC.

V is TRBV6-5 and J is TRBJ2-3, with D possibly matching TRBD2 (6 bases). CDR1 MNHEY and CDR2 SVGAGI come from the germline V gene. Between the trimmed V and J ends, which lost 2 bases and 1 base, there was a span of 10 bases. This CDR3 is built from 15 residues. CDR3 nucleotide sequence: TGTGCCAGCAGTTACGAGGGACTCCGCACAGATACGCAGTATTTT. This codes for CASSYEGLRTDTQYF.

V usage is TRBV7-6 and J usage is TRBJ2-7; tentatively, D is TRBD1 or TRBD2 (5 bases each). V dropped 4 bases and J dropped 2 bases, with 15 bases sitting between them. The germline V gene has CDR1 SGHVS and CDR2 FNYEAQ. This CDR3 is 15 amino acids long. CDR3 DNA sequence: TGTGCCAGCAGCTCGTCCGGGACCTCCCCCTACGAGCAGTACTTC. The encoded protein is CASSSSGTSPYEQYF.

There are a few counts of this clonotype. This sequence joins TRBV4-2 and TRBJ2-1; D might be TRBD2 (5 bases). V was cut by 0 bases and J by 15 bases, with 15 bases left in between. There are 13 residues in the CDR3. The germline CDR1 and CDR2 sequences are LGHNA and YNFKEQ. The CDR3 protein is CASSQDPEGTRFF. The CDR3 DNA reads TGTGCCAGCAGCCAAGATCCCGAGGGAACGCGGTTCTTC.

This sequence joins TRBV12-3 or TRBV12-4 and TRBJ2-6; D uncertain. The CDR3 contains 15 residues. V was pared by 5 bases and J by 3 bases, with 11 bases between. The CDR3 sequence: CASSPIGYGANVLTF. The CDR3 DNA follows: TGTGCCAGCAGTCCCATCGGGTATGGGGCCAACGTCCTGACTTTC.

This clonotype was observed a handful of times. CDR3 amino acids: CASSQERGGSPLHF. CDR3 nucleotides: TGTGCCAGCAGCCAAGAGAGGGGGGGATCACCCCTCCACTTT. V gene TRBV4-2 combines with J gene TRBJ1-6; tentative D call: TRBD1 (6 bases). Germline V gene data show CDR1 as LGHNA and CDR2 as YNFKEQ. The V and J ends lost 0 bases and 10 bases respectively, with 10 bases between them. There are 14 residues in the CDR3.

The rearrangement links TRBV5-1 to TRBJ2-5; the match to TRBD1 covers 7 bases. Germline V gene sequence: CDR1 SGHRS, CDR2 YFSETQ. CDR3 size: 14 residues. The ends lost 2 bases at V and 1 base at J; junction bases unmatched: 2. The CDR3 loop reads CASSFRDSQETQYF. DNA of the CDR3: TGCGCCAGCAGCTTCCGGGACAGCCAAGAGACCCAGTACTTC.

This clonotype was counted between two and nine times. V usage is TRBV29-1 and J usage is TRBJ2-5; D tentatively fits TRBD1 or TRBD2 (6 bases each). Trimming removed 3 bases from V and 1 base from J, with 18 bases in between. The germline gives CDR1 SQVTM, CDR2 ANQGSEA. The CDR3 sequence is 16 residues long. Written as DNA, the CDR3 is TGCAGCGTTGACGGTGGAAGGGGGGATATCCAAGAGACCCAGTACTTC. Amino acids: CSVDGGRGDIQETQYF.

The V gene is TRBV9, the J gene TRBJ1-5, with D uncertain. This CDR3 contains 16 residues. V dropped 3 bases and J dropped 5 bases, with 18 bases sitting between them. The germline gives CDR1 SGDLS, CDR2 YYNGEE. The chain's CDR3 is CASSADPWSGDQPQHF. CDR3 coding DNA: TGTGCCAGCAGCGCGGACCCCTGGAGTGGGGATCAGCCCCAGCATTTT.

This clonotype was recorded a few times. The V gene is TRBV15, the J gene TRBJ2-7; 8 bases agree with TRBD2. The CDR3 loop spans 13 amino acids. The germline gives CDR1 LNHNV, CDR2 YYDKDF (reference sequence). Germline trimming cut 5 bases from V and 6 bases from J; bases unmatched to any gene: 6. The CDR3 region is CATSARGGSEQYF. CDR3 in DNA: TGTGCCACCAGCGCCCGGGGGGGGTCCGAGCAGTACTTC.

This clonotype was seen a few times. This chain joins TRBV4-3 and TRBJ1-3; D is ambiguous. The V gene lost 0 bases and the J gene lost 1 base, with 13 bases spanning the gap. This CDR3 spans 17 amino acids. The germline CDR1 and CDR2 sequences are LGHNA and YSLEER. The CDR3 here is CASSQDLNRLSGNTIYF. CDR3 nucleotide sequence: TGCGCCAGCAGCCAAGATCTCAACAGATTATCTGGAAACACCATATATTTT.

This clonotype has a handful of counts. The CDR3 is CSVVSGGYTDTQYF. The CDR3 nucleotides read TGCAGCGTTGTCTCCGGGGGCTACACAGATACGCAGTATTTT. The chain employs TRBV29-1 and TRBJ2-3; D could derive from TRBD1 or TRBD2 (6 bases each). This CDR3 comprises 14 residues. In germline, CDR1 is SQVTM, CDR2 ANQGSEA. Trimming took 4 bases from V and 2 from J, leaving 13 bases between them.

In this sample, this clonotype turned up many times. V and J are TRBV6-2 or TRBV6-3 and TRBJ1-5, with TRBD1 identical over 8 bases. This CDR3 contains 15 residues. Germline V gene sequence: CDR1 MNHEY, CDR2 SVGEGT. J lost 1 base, V lost 6 bases, and 5 bases had no gene match. The CDR3 is CASRPTGASNQPQHF. The CDR3 bases are TGTGCCAGCAGGCCGACAGGGGCGAGCAATCAGCCCCAGCATTTT.

This chain joins TRBV7-2 and TRBJ2-7, with D maybe TRBD1 (5 bases). Germline-derived CDR1 and CDR2 are SGHTA and FQGNSA. Trimming stripped 4 bases from V and 4 bases from J, with 14 bases between. The CDR3 has 14 residues. In DNA form, the CDR3 reads TGTGCCAGCAGCTCAACCTCCAGGGTTTACGAGCAGTACTTC. Protein: CASSSTSRVYEQYF.

V and J are TRBV30 and TRBJ2-1; TRBD2 aligns across 10 bases. V lost 0 bases to trimming and J lost 10 bases; unmatched junction nucleotides: 15. Looked up from germline, CDR1 is GTSNPN and CDR2 is SVGIG (reference sequence). The CDR3 covers 17 residues. The CDR3 sequence: CAWSVKGLADLRREQFF. CDR3 DNA: TGTGCCTGGAGTGTAAAAGGACTAGCGGACCTTAGGAGGGAGCAGTTCTTC.

The chain is built from TRBV3-1 and TRBJ2-4; 7 bases are shared with TRBD2. With V trimmed by 4 bases and J by 4 bases, 7 bases remained unmatched. The CDR3 totals 15 residues. In germline, CDR1 is LGHDT, CDR2 YNNKEL (reference sequence). The CDR3 coding sequence is TGTGCCAGCAGCCTCGTCGGGGGGAGGAAAAACATTCAGTACTTC. It translates to CASSLVGGRKNIQYF.

The chain couples TRBV7-2 to TRBJ2-7; TRBD2 is a possible D gene (5 bases). Germline V gives CDR1 SGHTA, CDR2 FQGNSA. The V end was cut by 3 bases, the J end by 6 bases, with 18 bases between. The CDR3 contains 15 residues. Here the CDR3 DNA reads TGTGCCAGCAGCTTCCGCCCCAGGACTGGAGGCGAGCAGTACTTC. It is translated as CASSFRPRTGGEQYF.

The chain joins TRBV5-1 to TRBJ1-1, with TRBD1 identical over 7 bases. From germline, CDR1 is SGHRS and CDR2 YFSETQ. CDR3 size: 16 residues. With 1 base clipped from V and 1 base from J, the junction kept 7 bases outside the gene matches. The CDR3 reads CASSLRTGPPNTEAFF. CDR3 in DNA: TGCGCCAGCAGCTTGAGGACAGGTCCCCCGAACACTGAAGCTTTCTTT.

This clonotype was observed a few times. The chain recombines TRBV12-3 or TRBV12-4 with TRBJ1-4; weak D call: TRBD1 (5 bases). Trimming pared 5 bases from V and 15 bases from J, leaving 16 bases between. CDR3 size: 12 residues. The CDR3 spells CASSPGDLRMFF. DNA for the CDR3: TGTGCCAGCAGTCCCGGGGACTTAAGAATGTTTTTT.

In its sample, this clonotype was seen a few times. The chain recombines TRBV5-6 with TRBJ2-1; a weak D match, TRBD1 (5 bases). Per germline, CDR1 SGHDT and CDR2 YYEEEE. Trimming took 2 bases from V and 6 from J, leaving 9 bases between them. The CDR3 covers 13 residues. In nucleotides, the CDR3 is TGTGCCAGCAGCTTTCAGGGTACCAATGAGCAGTTCTTC. Protein: CASSFQGTNEQFF.

This clonotype appeared a few times. The gene calls are TRBV6-6 and TRBJ2-7; D tentatively reads TRBD1 or TRBD2 (5 bases each). Trimming took 1 base from V and 2 from J, leaving 21 bases between them. The CDR3 consists of 18 residues. The V gene's germline CDR1 is MNHNY and CDR2 SVGAGI (reference sequence). The CDR3: CASSYFPGPNTPTYEQYF. Here the CDR3 DNA reads TGTGCCAGCAGTTACTTTCCGGGACCCAACACCCCAACCTACGAGCAGTACTTC.

This rearrangement joins TRBV20-1 to TRBJ2-1, with D possibly TRBD1 on 6 matching bases. The V end lost 6 bases, the J end lost 4 bases, and 19 bases lay between the germline ends. Germline V gene lookup returns CDR1 DFQATT and CDR2 SNEGSKA (reference sequence). The CDR3 extends over 15 amino acids. In DNA form, the CDR3 reads TGCAGTGCCGAAAAGCCGGGACAACTGTACAATGAGCAGTTCTTC. It encodes CSAEKPGQLYNEQFF.

The J gene is TRBJ1-6, the V gene TRBV12-3 or TRBV12-4, with D unclear. V lost 6 bases, J lost 10 bases, and 16 bases lay in between. The CDR3 is made up of 14 amino acids. The CDR3, as DNA: TGTGCCAGCAGGAGTGGTGGTCTTGCCTCACCCCTCCACTTT. Amino acid sequence: CASRSGGLASPLHF.

The sample holds a few counts of this clonotype. The chain couples TRBV20-1 to TRBJ1-5; the match to TRBD1 covers 8 bases. This CDR3 has 15 residues. The J segment lost 0 bases and the V segment lost 3 bases, leaving 4 bases of the junction unmatched. Per the germline V gene, CDR1 is DFQATT and CDR2 is SNEGSKA (reference sequence). CDR3 nucleotides: TGCAGTGCTAGTTCCGGGACAGGTAGCAATCAGCCCCAGCATTTT. Amino acids: CSASSGTGSNQPQHF.